This record concerns one TCR beta chain sequence. The antigen it binds to is not known. No per-base quality is available; no much larger clone lies one base away. Stable Graves' hyperthyroidism was defined as the absence of progression to ophthalmopathy over 18 months of follow-up. The hyperthyroidism patients were between 18 and 65 years old and newly diagnosed, with a disease duration of less than 2 months. Exclusion was applied to patients with uncontrolled infections, other autoimmune diseases, pregnancy or lactation. Diagnoses relied on clinical symptoms, serum thyroxine and TRAb, thyroid ultrasound and orbital computed tomography. Ficoll-Paque density gradient centrifugation was used to isolate PBMCs from around 9.1 ml of fresh peripheral blood. Total RNA was extracted with Trizol reagent, and quality was checked on an Agilent 2100 Bioanalyzer. The CDR3, from cysteine to phenylalanine, totals 15 residues. Only the CDR3 DNA is retained, 45 bases long and in frame from the first base. As encoded in the germline V gene (reference sequence), CDR1 is DFQATT while CDR2 is SNEGSKA. V is clipped by 8 bases and J by 2 bases, and the sequence between their germline boundaries is 20 bases long.

This specimen belongs to a study of T cells in Graves' hyperthyroidism and ophthalmopathy (dated by TCRdb to the late 2010s). With regard to the full study: Peripheral blood was sampled at the time of initial diagnosis, prior to any treatment. A discovery cohort of roughly 100 patients, roughly 45 with Graves' ophthalmopathy and approximately 60 with stable Graves' hyperthyroidism, was used to find distinguishing TCR V-J signatures. Whether ophthalmopathy could be predicted prospectively was tested in an independent validation cohort made up of under 20 hyperthyroidism patients plus 17 patients who later progressed to ophthalmopathy. The approximately 90 discovery patients were divided at random into training and test sets in a 7:3 ratio. Thyroid tissue and blood T-cell repertoires from over 5 Graves' hyperthyroidism patients were also compared in the study. Once sampling was done, hyperthyroidism patients were given methimazole at a starting dose of 30 mg daily, whereas ophthalmopathy patients were given high-dose intravenous methylprednisolone. The paper describes TCR Vbeta CDR3 sequencing of 140 or so peripheral blood samples, made up of about 41 ophthalmopathy patients, some 76 hyperthyroidism patients and 17 progressor patients.

TCR beta CDR3 regions were amplified from RNA transcripts. A first-round RT-PCR of the TCR CDR3 used the HTBI primer set with the Qiagen OneStep RT-PCR kit. Libraries were constructed in a second round of multiplex PCR, after which size selection and purification were performed. The libraries were sequenced on an Illumina HiSeq2000 using paired-end 100 bp reads. On the authors' methods: Raw data were processed with SOAPnuke, discarding reads with adapters, uncalled bases, mean Phred below 15, or no exact constant-primer or identifier match. COPE v1.2.5 was used to merge high-quality paired reads, and clonotypes were defined as unique nucleotide sequences. MiTCR v1.1 was used to align the clonotypes against IMGT TRBV, TRBD and TRBJ reference segments. Only V-J combinations with frequency above 0.0001, covering 99% to 99.2% of repertoires, were analysed. The TCS score was defined as the ratio of F50 (clonal expansion) to E x V (chaos), calculated using BLOSUM62-based TCRdist between CDR3 peptides within each V-J. Welch's t-statistics and random forest reduced 500 to 650 V-J features to under 15, which were used in a naive Bayes classifier (R e1071). TCRdb reprocessing: public reads trimmed at Q25 with fastp, clones called with MiXCR, in-frame beta chains kept. One record per CDR3 amino acid sequence lists the most common genes and DNA. V and J calls and clone size were set by TCRdb, not the authors. The sample table lists more than 550,000 distinct CDR3 sequences, 17% of them with a count of one. The ten largest clones capture roughly a sixth of the sample.

Overall study results and their limits: Sample size was not statistically predetermined, and blinding of investigators to group allocation was not performed. Most expanded thyroid clonotypes (frequency above 0.001) were also detected in blood, suggesting blood repertoires may reflect thyroid immune responses. A model built on a 13 V-J signature distinguished ophthalmopathy from stable hyperthyroidism, reaching 85% to 90% sensitivity and approximately 83% specificity in cross-validation and 80%/75% in testing. During validation, the model predicted progression to ophthalmopathy a median of around 6 months ahead of onset, with just under 71% sensitivity and around 72% specificity.

This receptor was taken from a man aged 45-65 years with Graves' hyperthyroidism. This sequence uses TRBV20-1 and TRBJ2-3; TRBD1 is a possible D gene, resting on 6 matching bases. The material sequenced was blood. The DNA is as follows: TGCAGTACTACCTGGCGACAGGAGGTCACAGATACGCAGTATTTT. Translated, this gives CSTTWRQEVTDTQYF.